This T cell receptor beta chain was recovered during a study of shared clonotypes between healthy human individuals. Whole-study findings and limits: Shared clonotypes across all four donors exceeded non-shared ones in generation probability.

Terminally differentiated effector memory CD45RA+ cells were excluded by CCR7 positive selection of CD45RO-negative cells. As handled by the study authors: Owing to the provision of junction-only sequences devoid of quality scores by immunoSEQ, filtering differed. Sequenced by immunoSEQ multiplex PCR; TCRdb stores in-frame clones only, minus some. Clone size and V and J calls were adopted from that table, with D and trimming inferred from the DNA. The repertoire holds some 740,000 clones, with 92% as singletons. Trimming cost V 0 bases and J 0 bases, with 7 bases left between them. Looked up from germline, CDR1 is LGHNT and CDR2 is FRNRAP. The CDR3 spans 15 residues. As regards this clone: The antigen is undetermined.

This chain connects TRBV12-5 to TRBJ2-3, with unresolved D. Input material: naive CD8+ T cells sorted from blood. The sequence was obtained from a man aged 25-40 years in good health. The CDR3 bases are TGTGCTAGTGGTTTGGTACTGTCTAGCACAGATACGCAGTATTTT. This codes for CASGLVLSSTDTQYF.